This T cell receptor (beta chain) emerged from a study of CD8 T cells in ankylosing spondylitis. Study-level findings and limits: Blood of patients with ankylosing spondylitis appeared to be characterized by a TCR beta motif of seven or eight highly homologous variants. Within peripheral blood, clones linked to disease were CD8+ and relatively rare. Within matched ankylosing spondylitis synovial fluid, disease-linked clones were reportedly significantly enriched.

TCRdb independently ran MiXCR on the 5' RACE reads; one entry per CDR3 protein. This sample has under 450,000 distinct CDR3 sequences, with approximately 17% found just once. This clonotype has more than one count but fewer than ten. The antigen is undetermined. V was shortened by 3 bases and J by 6 bases, with 11 bases between the two germline ends. Germline CDR1 and CDR2: SQVTM and ANQGSEA. This CDR3 is 12 amino acids long. The receptor was isolated from a male donor with ankylosing spondylitis. The sequencing input was blood, either unsorted or a sorted T cell fraction (not recorded which). The chain carries TRBV29-1 and TRBJ1-1; D call uncertain. The CDR3 reads CSVDRSQAEAFF. The CDR3 bases are TGCAGCGTTGACAGATCCCAGGCTGAAGCTTTCTTT.